This is a list of T cell receptor beta chains from one sample in a study of blood T cell repertoires in COVID-19. Clones were sequenced by immunoSEQ multiplex PCR, and TCRdb holds only the in-frame ones, with some missing. The sample has 250,000 to 300,000 clones, approximately 86% seen once. Sequenced: peripheral blood. Receptor source: a man in his thirties or forties with active or convalescent COVID-19. Both conserved end residues are part of each CDR3. Fields, in order: clone size, V gene, J gene, CDR3 length, D gene, CDR3 protein, CDR3 DNA. The D gene is left open where the match is weak. A clone size is listed for some rows: how often the clone was seen (once, few, many), or a class if it is expanded.

clone size: NA
V gene: TRBV5-1
J gene: TRBJ1-2
CDR3 length: 11
D gene: NA
CDR3 protein: CASSLGVGYTF
CDR3 DNA: TGCGCCAGCAGCTTAGGGGTTGGCTACACCTTC

clone size: NA
V gene: TRBV4-2
J gene: TRBJ1-1
CDR3 length: 16
D gene: TRBD1
CDR3 protein: CASSQVRQGGDTEAFF
CDR3 DNA: TGTGCCAGCAGCCAAGTTCGACAGGGGGGGGACACTGAAGCTTTCTTT

clone size: NA
V gene: TRBV7-2
J gene: TRBJ1-5
CDR3 length: 15
D gene: TRBD1
CDR3 protein: CASSFWDSPNQPQHF
CDR3 DNA: TGTGCCAGCAGCTTTTGGGACAGCCCGAATCAGCCCCAGCATTTT

clone size: few
V gene: TRBV29-1
J gene: TRBJ2-7
CDR3 length: 11
D gene: NA
CDR3 protein: CSVLDSDEQYF
CDR3 DNA: TGCAGCGTTCTGGACAGTGACGAGCAGTACTTC

clone size: NA
V gene: TRBV11-2
J gene: TRBJ2-3
CDR3 length: 12
D gene: TRBD2
CDR3 protein: CASRQLADTQYF
CDR3 DNA: TGTGCCAGCAGGCAACTAGCGGATACGCAGTATTTT

clone size: few
V gene: TRBV28
J gene: TRBJ1-5
CDR3 length: 14
D gene: NA
CDR3 protein: CASSLKQVNQPQHF
CDR3 DNA: TGTGCCAGCAGTTTAAAACAGGTCAATCAGCCCCAGCATTTT

clone size: NA
V gene: TRBV7-6
J gene: TRBJ2-3
CDR3 length: 19
D gene: TRBD2
CDR3 protein: CASSLGLAGGQRWEDTQYF
CDR3 DNA: TGTGCCAGCAGCCTCGGACTAGCGGGGGGGCAGAGGTGGGAAGATACGCAGTATTTT

clone size: NA
V gene: TRBV9
J gene: TRBJ2-7
CDR3 length: 13
D gene: NA
CDR3 protein: CASSVGRATEQYF
CDR3 DNA: TGTGCCAGCAGCGTAGGCAGGGCGACCGAGCAGTACTTC

clone size: NA
V gene: TRBV5-1
J gene: TRBJ1-4
CDR3 length: 16
D gene: NA
CDR3 protein: CASTSGGVATNEKLFF
CDR3 DNA: TGCGCCAGCACCTCGGGAGGGGTCGCAACTAATGAAAAACTGTTTTTT

clone size: NA
V gene: TRBV4-2
J gene: TRBJ2-2
CDR3 length: 16
D gene: TRBD2
CDR3 protein: CASSPRLAGDTGELFF
CDR3 DNA: TGTGCCAGCAGCCCACGACTAGCGGGGGACACCGGGGAGCTGTTTTTT

clone size: NA
V gene: TRBV19
J gene: TRBJ1-2
CDR3 length: 13
D gene: NA
CDR3 protein: CASSMVRYRGYTF
CDR3 DNA: TGTGCCAGTAGTATGGTGCGTTATCGCGGCTACACCTTC

clone size: NA
V gene: TRBV5-4
J gene: TRBJ2-3
CDR3 length: 16
D gene: TRBD2
CDR3 protein: CASSFGAGGSTDTQYF
CDR3 DNA: TGTGCCAGCAGCTTTGGTGCGGGGGGGAGCACAGATACGCAGTATTTT

clone size: NA
V gene: TRBV3-1/TRBV3-2
J gene: TRBJ1-2
CDR3 length: 15
D gene: NA
CDR3 protein: CASSPPLDSGSGYTF
CDR3 DNA: TGTGCCAGCAGCCCCCCCCTAGACAGTGGTAGTGGCTACACCTTC

clone size: NA
V gene: TRBV10-1
J gene: TRBJ2-6
CDR3 length: 21
D gene: TRBD1
CDR3 protein: CASSGISNRRTGISGANVLTF
CDR3 DNA: TGCGCCAGCAGTGGCATCTCCAACCGTCGGACAGGCATCTCTGGGGCCAACGTCCTGACTTTC

clone size: NA
V gene: TRBV2
J gene: TRBJ1-2
CDR3 length: 13
D gene: NA
CDR3 protein: CASRDDSFGGYTF
CDR3 DNA: TGTGCCAGCAGGGACGACAGTTTTGGTGGCTACACCTTC

clone size: once
V gene: TRBV5-8
J gene: TRBJ2-2
CDR3 length: 13
D gene: NA
CDR3 protein: CASNRPRAGELFF
CDR3 DNA: TGTGCCAGCAACAGACCCAGAGCCGGGGAGCTGTTTTTT

clone size: NA
V gene: TRBV11-2
J gene: TRBJ1-1
CDR3 length: 16
D gene: NA
CDR3 protein: CASSSAPWGYLTEAFF
CDR3 DNA: TGTGCCAGCAGCTCCGCCCCGTGGGGCTATCTGACTGAAGCTTTCTTT

clone size: few
V gene: TRBV6-5
J gene: TRBJ1-5
CDR3 length: 15
D gene: NA
CDR3 protein: CASSYNRGANQPQHF
CDR3 DNA: TGTGCCAGCAGTTACAATCGGGGGGCGAATCAGCCCCAGCATTTT

clone size: NA
V gene: TRBV7-2
J gene: TRBJ2-1
CDR3 length: 14
D gene: TRBD2
CDR3 protein: CASSLSLAGDEQFF
CDR3 DNA: TGTGCCAGCAGCTTGTCGCTAGCGGGCGATGAGCAGTTCTTC

clone size: NA
V gene: TRBV11-2
J gene: TRBJ1-1
CDR3 length: 15
D gene: NA
CDR3 protein: CASSLELRGSAEAFF
CDR3 DNA: TGTGCCAGCAGCTTAGAGCTCAGGGGCTCGGCTGAAGCTTTCTTT

clone size: NA
V gene: TRBV7-2
J gene: TRBJ1-5
CDR3 length: 14
D gene: NA
CDR3 protein: CASSLYGRNQPQHF
CDR3 DNA: TGTGCCAGCAGCTTATACGGGAGAAATCAGCCCCAGCATTTT

clone size: NA
V gene: TRBV5-6
J gene: TRBJ1-1
CDR3 length: 13
D gene: NA
CDR3 protein: CASSLVLSGEAFF
CDR3 DNA: TGTGCCAGCAGCTTGGTCTTGTCAGGGGAGGCTTTCTTT

clone size: NA
V gene: TRBV30
J gene: TRBJ2-7
CDR3 length: 14
D gene: NA
CDR3 protein: CAWKPGLPPYEQYF
CDR3 DNA: TGTGCCTGGAAGCCGGGACTGCCCCCCTACGAGCAGTACTTC

clone size: few
V gene: TRBV12-3/TRBV12-4
J gene: TRBJ1-5
CDR3 length: 13
D gene: NA
CDR3 protein: CASSLDSGQPQHF
CDR3 DNA: TGTGCCAGCAGTTTAGATTCGGGTCAGCCCCAGCATTTT

clone size: NA
V gene: TRBV10-3
J gene: TRBJ1-1
CDR3 length: 15
D gene: NA
CDR3 protein: CAISESVQGNTEAFF
CDR3 DNA: TGTGCCATCAGTGAGTCGGTACAGGGCAACACTGAAGCTTTCTTT

clone size: NA
V gene: TRBV30
J gene: TRBJ2-7
CDR3 length: 15
D gene: NA
CDR3 protein: CAWSNYRGGSYEQYF
CDR3 DNA: TGTGCCTGGAGTAACTATAGGGGGGGCTCCTACGAGCAGTACTTC

clone size: NA
V gene: TRBV6-1
J gene: TRBJ1-1
CDR3 length: 13
D gene: NA
CDR3 protein: CASSDQVNTEAFF
CDR3 DNA: TGTGCCAGCAGTGACCAGGTGAACACTGAAGCTTTCTTT

clone size: NA
V gene: TRBV27
J gene: TRBJ2-1
CDR3 length: 16
D gene: NA
CDR3 protein: CASSLVYTSSYNEQFF
CDR3 DNA: TGTGCCAGCAGTTTAGTATATACTAGCTCCTACAATGAGCAGTTCTTC

clone size: NA
V gene: TRBV19
J gene: TRBJ2-7
CDR3 length: 15
D gene: TRBD2
CDR3 protein: CASTSGGGAEYEQYF
CDR3 DNA: TGTGCCAGTACCTCCGGGGGAGGGGCCGAGTACGAGCAGTACTTC

clone size: NA
V gene: TRBV6-5
J gene: TRBJ1-1
CDR3 length: 11
D gene: NA
CDR3 protein: CATARDTEAFF
CDR3 DNA: TGTGCCACCGCCAGGGACACTGAAGCTTTCTTT

clone size: NA
V gene: TRBV6-5
J gene: TRBJ2-5
CDR3 length: 15
D gene: TRBD2
CDR3 protein: CASSLAGRRGETQYF
CDR3 DNA: TGTGCCAGCAGTCTAGCGGGACGGCGTGGTGAGACCCAGTACTTC

clone size: NA
V gene: TRBV5-6
J gene: TRBJ2-1
CDR3 length: 14
D gene: TRBD2
CDR3 protein: CASMRRGVDNEQFF
CDR3 DNA: TGTGCCAGCATGAGGCGGGGGGTGGACAATGAGCAGTTCTTC

clone size: NA
V gene: TRBV19
J gene: TRBJ2-5
CDR3 length: 17
D gene: TRBD1
CDR3 protein: CASSTAKMTGGEETQYF
CDR3 DNA: TGTGCCAGTAGTACCGCAAAGATGACAGGGGGTGAAGAGACCCAGTACTTC

clone size: NA
V gene: TRBV20-1
J gene: TRBJ1-1
CDR3 length: 11
D gene: NA
CDR3 protein: CSARREPEAFF
CDR3 DNA: TGCAGTGCTAGGAGGGAACCTGAAGCTTTCTTT

clone size: NA
V gene: TRBV13
J gene: TRBJ2-3
CDR3 length: 13
D gene: NA
CDR3 protein: CASSSTSTDTQYF
CDR3 DNA: TGTGCCAGCAGCTCCACTAGCACAGATACGCAGTATTTT

clone size: NA
V gene: TRBV4-2
J gene: TRBJ1-3
CDR3 length: 15
D gene: NA
CDR3 protein: CASSQAATEVNTIYF
CDR3 DNA: TGTGCCAGCAGCCAAGCTGCGACAGAAGTAAACACCATATATTTT

clone size: NA
V gene: TRBV4-1
J gene: TRBJ1-6
CDR3 length: 16
D gene: TRBD1
CDR3 protein: CASSPTGQGTNSPLHF
CDR3 DNA: TGCGCCAGCAGTCCGACGGGACAGGGGACAAATTCACCCCTCCACTTT

clone size: NA
V gene: TRBV9
J gene: TRBJ2-2
CDR3 length: 15
D gene: NA
CDR3 protein: CASSARLQGTGELFF
CDR3 DNA: TGTGCCAGCAGCGCTCGCCTCCAGGGGACCGGGGAGCTGTTTTTT

clone size: NA
V gene: TRBV5-1
J gene: TRBJ1-4
CDR3 length: 14
D gene: NA
CDR3 protein: CASSLAGNNEKLFF
CDR3 DNA: TGCGCCAGCAGCTTGGCCGGGAATAATGAAAAACTGTTTTTT

clone size: few
V gene: TRBV2
J gene: TRBJ1-2
CDR3 length: 15
D gene: TRBD1
CDR3 protein: CASRAGQGNNYGYTF
CDR3 DNA: TGTGCCAGCAGAGCGGGACAGGGGAATAACTATGGCTACACCTTC

clone size: few
V gene: TRBV18
J gene: TRBJ1-2
CDR3 length: 14
D gene: TRBD1
CDR3 protein: CASSTTGGPYGYTF
CDR3 DNA: TGTGCCAGCTCCACCACAGGGGGACCCTATGGCTACACCTTC

clone size: NA
V gene: TRBV10-2
J gene: TRBJ2-1
CDR3 length: 13
D gene: NA
CDR3 protein: CASAGASYNEQFF
CDR3 DNA: TGCGCCAGCGCGGGGGCGTCCTACAATGAGCAGTTCTTC

clone size: few
V gene: TRBV5-1
J gene: TRBJ2-3
CDR3 length: 17
D gene: TRBD1
CDR3 protein: CASSYRQGRSGTDTQYF
CDR3 DNA: TGCGCCAGCAGCTACCGACAGGGGCGATCTGGGACAGATACGCAGTATTTT

clone size: NA
V gene: TRBV6-6
J gene: TRBJ2-7
CDR3 length: 13
D gene: TRBD1
CDR3 protein: CASSSGTEYEQYF
CDR3 DNA: TGTGCCAGCAGTTCCGGGACAGAATACGAGCAGTACTTC

clone size: NA
V gene: TRBV27
J gene: TRBJ2-7
CDR3 length: 16
D gene: TRBD1
CDR3 protein: CASSYSSTGSSYEQYF
CDR3 DNA: TGTGCCAGCAGTTACTCGTCGACAGGGAGCTCCTACGAGCAGTACTTC

clone size: NA
V gene: TRBV6-4
J gene: TRBJ1-5
CDR3 length: 13
D gene: NA
CDR3 protein: CASSYRSNQPQHF
CDR3 DNA: TGTGCCAGCAGTTACAGAAGCAATCAGCCCCAGCATTTT

clone size: NA
V gene: TRBV6-1
J gene: TRBJ2-5
CDR3 length: 15
D gene: NA
CDR3 protein: CASSEGGWYQETQYF
CDR3 DNA: TGTGCCAGCAGTGAAGGCGGTTGGTACCAAGAGACCCAGTACTTC

clone size: NA
V gene: TRBV1
J gene: TRBJ1-5
CDR3 length: 15
D gene: NA
CDR3 protein: CTSSQGRQLERPQHF
CDR3 DNA: TGCACCAGCAGCCAAGGTCGTCAGCTCGAGCGGCCCCAGCATTTT

clone size: NA
V gene: TRBV30
J gene: TRBJ1-6
CDR3 length: 14
D gene: NA
CDR3 protein: CAGKAWQGNSPLHF
CDR3 DNA: TGTGCCGGTAAGGCCTGGCAGGGTAATTCACCCCTCCACTTT

clone size: NA
V gene: TRBV9
J gene: TRBJ2-3
CDR3 length: 12
D gene: NA
CDR3 protein: CASRGGTDTQYF
CDR3 DNA: TGTGCCAGCAGGGGGGGAACAGATACGCAGTATTTT

clone size: NA
V gene: TRBV10-1
J gene: TRBJ1-1
CDR3 length: 15
D gene: TRBD1
CDR3 protein: CASSPNRGKNTEAFF
CDR3 DNA: TGCGCCAGCAGTCCGAACAGGGGGAAGAACACTGAAGCTTTCTTT

clone size: NA
V gene: TRBV19
J gene: TRBJ1-1
CDR3 length: 14
D gene: NA
CDR3 protein: CASSIAQGSTEAFF
CDR3 DNA: TGTGCCAGTAGTATCGCCCAGGGGAGTACTGAAGCTTTCTTT

clone size: NA
V gene: TRBV7-2
J gene: TRBJ1-2
CDR3 length: 14
D gene: NA
CDR3 protein: CASSQGSGNYGYTF
CDR3 DNA: TGTGCCAGCAGCCAGGGTTCCGGAAACTATGGCTACACCTTC

clone size: NA
V gene: TRBV27
J gene: TRBJ2-3
CDR3 length: 15
D gene: NA
CDR3 protein: CASSLGQLSTDTQYF
CDR3 DNA: TGTGCCAGCAGTTTAGGGCAGCTAAGCACAGATACGCAGTATTTT